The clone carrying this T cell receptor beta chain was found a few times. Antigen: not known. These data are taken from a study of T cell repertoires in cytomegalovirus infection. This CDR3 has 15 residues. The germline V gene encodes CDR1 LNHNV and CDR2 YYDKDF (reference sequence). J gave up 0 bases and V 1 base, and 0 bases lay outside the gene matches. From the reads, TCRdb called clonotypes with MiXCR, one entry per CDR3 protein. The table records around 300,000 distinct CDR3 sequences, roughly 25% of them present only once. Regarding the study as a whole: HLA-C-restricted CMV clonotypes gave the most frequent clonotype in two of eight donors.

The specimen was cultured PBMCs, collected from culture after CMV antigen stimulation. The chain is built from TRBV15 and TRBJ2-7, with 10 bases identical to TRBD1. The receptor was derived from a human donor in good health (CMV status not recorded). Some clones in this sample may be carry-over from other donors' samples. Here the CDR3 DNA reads TGTGCCACCAGCAGAGGGACAGGGGGCTCCTACGAGCAGTACTTC. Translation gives CATSRGTGGSYEQYF. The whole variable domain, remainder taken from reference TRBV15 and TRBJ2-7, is DAMVIQNPRYQVTQFGKPVTLSCSQTLNHNVMYWYQQKSSQAPKLLFHYYDKDFNNEADTPDNFQSRRPNTSFCFLDIRSPGLGDTAMYLCATSRGTGGSYEQYFGPGTRLTVT.